The next 32 T cell receptor beta chains were all read from a single sample in a study of HIV-infected patients and healthy controls. Alpha and beta constant-region primers primed reverse transcription of 400 to 500 ng RNA. Separate chain-specific third strand synthesis with multiplexing indices produced the alpha and beta libraries. MiXCR, run by TCRdb on the 5' RACE reads, gives a single entry per CDR3 protein. The top ten hold 15% to 20% of the sample, which has thousands of distinct CDR3 sequences, 9.3% seen once. The repertoire came from unfractionated whole blood and reflected all unsorted peripheral T cells. The sequencing here drew on blood, taken before antiretroviral therapy. The source is an adult with HIV infection.

This clonotype occurred many times. The gene calls are TRBV2 and TRBJ2-5; 7 positions agree with TRBD1. Per germline, CDR1 SNHLY and CDR2 FYNNEI. This CDR3 has 13 amino acids. J gave up 7 bases and V 6 bases, and 8 bases lay outside the gene matches. This chain's CDR3 is CASSGRGRWTQYF. CDR3 DNA sequence: TGTGCCAGCAGCGGTAGGGGGCGGTGGACCCAGTACTTC.

Judged by abundance, this clonotype is medium-sized. This rearrangement joins TRBV2 to TRBJ2-7; D remains ambiguous. Looked up from germline, CDR1 is SNHLY and CDR2 is FYNNEI. This CDR3 is built from 12 residues. The V gene lost 3 bases and the J gene lost 2 bases, with 5 bases spanning the gap. DNA of the CDR3: TGTGCCAGCAGTGAGCGGACCTACGAGCAGTACTTC. The encoded protein is CASSERTYEQYF.

On this clonotype: A single base separates this from a much larger clone, so it may be a read error. The chain joins TRBV9 to TRBJ1-6, with D unresolved. The CDR3 extends over 14 amino acids. Between the trimmed V and J ends, which lost 0 bases and 6 bases, there was a span of 7 bases. Germline CDR1 SGDLS, CDR2 YYNGEE. The CDR3: CASSVEGINSPLHF. The CDR3 DNA is TGTGCCAGCAGCGTAGAGGGCATTAATTCACCCCTCCACTTT.

This clonotype was seen at least ten times. The CDR3 sequence is CACVGADEEKLFF. The CDR3 DNA follows: TGTGCCTGCGTCGGGGCGGACGAGGAAAAACTGTTTTTT. The chain has TRBV2 and TRBJ1-4; tentatively, D is TRBD1 (5 bases). This CDR3 contains 13 residues. V lost 11 bases and J lost 8, with 18 bases in between. Germline CDR1 reads SNHLY; CDR2 reads FYNNEI.

A single count supports this clonotype. One end of the junction varies from germline; a read error may be responsible. This chain links TRBV3-1 with TRBJ1-6; D gene unclear. Germline values: CDR1 LGHDT, CDR2 YNNKEL (reference sequence). The CDR3 consists of 12 residues. CDR3 in DNA: TGTGCCAGCAGACAAGAATATTCACCCCTCCACTTT. Its translation: CASRQEYSPLHF.

By share of the sample, this clonotype is medium-sized. The V call is TRBV6-1, the J call TRBJ2-2; a weak D match, TRBD2 (6 bases). Trimming removed 6 bases at V and 3 bases at J, with 17 bases between. Germline CDR1 and CDR2: MNHNS and SASEGT. CDR3 length equals 16 residues. The CDR3 sequence is CASRQGVGGYTGELFF. In nucleotides, the CDR3 is TGTGCCAGCAGGCAAGGGGTCGGGGGTTACACCGGGGAGCTGTTTTTT.

This clonotype was counted once. No conserved phenylalanine or tryptophan is present at the end of the CDR3, so a read error is the likely explanation. No DNA is shown, since the ends of the CDR3 on it are uncertain; the CDR3 is the one TCRdb lists. V usage is TRBV27 and J usage is TRBJ2-1. The CDR3 is 13 amino acids long, termini counted. Germline lookup yields CDR1 MNHEY and CDR2 SMNVEV (reference sequence). CDR3 in amino acids: CASSVDPYNEQVC.

This clonotype was detected ten times or more. The J gene is TRBJ2-3, the V gene TRBV2; 12 nucleotides match TRBD1. From germline, CDR1 is SNHLY and CDR2 FYNNEI. The CDR3 length is 16 residues. With V trimmed by 1 base and J by 4 bases, 3 bases remained unmatched. This CDR3 is CASSEGGQGASDTQYF. The CDR3 DNA reads TGTGCCAGCAGTGAAGGGGGACAGGGGGCCTCAGATACGCAGTATTTT.

This clonotype showed up many times. The chain has TRBV7-9 and TRBJ2-2, with D unresolved. The germline V and J ends were trimmed by 5 bases and 0 bases, with 7 bases remaining between them. This CDR3 comprises 14 residues. Germline-derived CDR1 and CDR2 are SEHNR and FQNEAQ (reference sequence). Here the CDR3 DNA reads TGTGCCAGCAGCCACCCCCCGAACACCGGGGAGCTGTTTTTT. The encoded protein is CASSHPPNTGELFF.

There are a few counts of this clonotype. This rearrangement joins TRBV6-5 to TRBJ2-3, with 11 bases identical to TRBD2. The V and J ends lost 6 bases and 3 bases, in that order; junction bases with no gene match: 5. Germline loops: CDR1 MNHEY, CDR2 SVGAGI. The CDR3 totals 15 residues. The CDR3 DNA sequence: TGTGCCAGCAGCCTACTAGCGGGGGCGACAGATACGCAGTATTTT. It encodes CASSLLAGATDTQYF.

In this sample, this clonotype is medium-sized. V is TRBV7-9 and J is TRBJ2-5, with 7 positions matching TRBD1. Germline values: CDR1 SEHNR, CDR2 FQNEAQ (reference sequence). CDR3 size: 14 residues. The V gene end was trimmed by 6 bases and the J gene end by 1 base; junction bases not matched to a gene: 5. CDR3 residues: CASSQTGVQETQYF. CDR3 DNA: TGTGCCAGCAGTCAAACAGGGGTCCAAGAGACCCAGTACTTC.

The table lists this clonotype with many counts. Compared with germline, one end of the junction differs, possibly owing to a read error. The chain combines TRBV7-7 with TRBJ2-2; D is perhaps TRBD2 (6 bases). The CDR3 runs 14 residues. CDR1 is SSHAT and CDR2 is FNYEAQ in the germline V gene (reference sequence). This chain's CDR3 is CASSAYSSAGELFF. CDR3 nucleotides: TGTGCTAGCAGCGCCTATTCTAGCGCCGGGGAGCTGTTTTTT.

This clonotype was counted ten times or more. V and J are TRBV20-1 and TRBJ2-5; a weak D match, TRBD2 (5 bases). V lost 1 base to trimming and J lost 5 bases, with 14 bases between them. Germline CDR1 is DFQATT and CDR2 is SNEGSKA (reference sequence). CDR3 length: 14 residues. CDR3 sequence: CSARGAGEWETQYF. The CDR3 nucleotides are TGCAGTGCTAGAGGGGCCGGGGAATGGGAGACCCAGTACTTC.

This clonotype was seen many times. The chain uses TRBV7-9 and TRBJ1-1; a weak D match, TRBD1 (5 bases). The CDR3 extends over 14 amino acids. Trimming cost V 3 bases and J 5 bases, with 13 bases left between them. From germline, CDR1 is SEHNR and CDR2 FQNEAQ (reference sequence). The CDR3 region is CASSFGGTRTEAFF. The CDR3 nucleotides are TGTGCCAGCAGCTTTGGGGGAACGAGAACTGAAGCTTTCTTT. Together with reference TRBV7-9 and TRBJ1-1, the CDR3 gives the full variable domain: DTGVSQNPRHKITKRGQNVTFRCDPISEHNRLYWYRQTLGQGPEFLTYFQNEAQLEKSRLLSDRFSAERPKGSFSTLEIQRTEQGDSAMYLCASSFGGTRTEAFFGQGTRLTVV.

This clonotype rates as medium-sized (0.01 to 0.1%). This chain uses TRBV3-1 with TRBJ2-4, with 9 bases lining up with TRBD1. This CDR3 has 19 amino acids. Looked up from germline, CDR1 is LGHDT and CDR2 is YNNKEL (reference sequence). Germline trimming cut 1 base from V and 0 bases from J; bases unmatched to any gene: 10. As DNA, the CDR3 is TGTGCCAGCAGCCAAGGTGTTACAGGGGGCAGGAGAGCCAAAAACATTCAGTACTTC. It specifies CASSQGVTGGRRAKNIQYF.

This clonotype was detected ten times or more. CDR3 in DNA: TGCAGTGCCGAGGGGGGACCGGTTGGCGAAAAACTGTTTTTT. Translating it yields CSAEGGPVGEKLFF. The V call is TRBV20-1, the J call TRBJ1-4; tentative D call: TRBD1 (6 bases). Germline CDR1 reads DFQATT; CDR2 reads SNEGSKA (reference sequence). The CDR3 has 14 amino acids. The ends were cut back, 6 bases at V and 8 bases at J, with 19 bases in the middle.

In this sample, this clonotype turned up many times. The chain carries TRBV12-3 or TRBV12-4 and TRBJ2-6; TRBD2 is a possible D gene (5 bases). CDR3 size: 15 residues. V was trimmed by 2 bases and J by 0 bases, leaving 5 bases between them. In nucleotides, the CDR3 is TGTGCCAGCAGTTTACGGGGCTCTGGGGCCAACGTCCTGACTTTC. Amino acids: CASSLRGSGANVLTF.

This clonotype was seen repeatedly, ten times or more. The J gene is TRBJ1-1, the V gene TRBV27; D is perhaps TRBD1 (5 bases). The CDR3 consists of 15 residues. The germline V gene has CDR1 MNHEY and CDR2 SMNVEV (reference sequence). V lost 8 bases and J lost 3, with 19 bases in between. This CDR3 is CASATSGLPYTEAFF. The CDR3 coding sequence is TGTGCCAGCGCCACCTCAGGGTTACCCTACACTGAAGCTTTCTTT.

This clonotype is medium-sized in the sample. V is TRBV20-1 and J is TRBJ1-1; D unresolved. In germline, CDR1 is DFQATT, CDR2 SNEGSKA (reference sequence). V was shortened by 3 bases and J by 6 bases, with 11 bases between the two germline ends. The CDR3 extends over 12 amino acids. CDR3 residues: CSARTQVAEAFF. Written as DNA, the CDR3 is TGCAGTGCTAGGACCCAGGTAGCTGAAGCTTTCTTT.

This clonotype ranks as medium-sized (0.01 to 0.1%). This chain uses TRBV13 with TRBJ2-1; 8 nucleotides align to TRBD2. The CDR3 is made up of 17 amino acids. Germline CDR1 PRHDT, CDR2 FYEKMQ (reference sequence). Trimming cost V 3 bases and J 3 bases; bases outside gene matches: 10. The DNA for the CDR3 is TGTGCCAGCAGCTTCCTACACCAGGGACTAGACTACAATGAGCAGTTCTTC. Translating it yields CASSFLHQGLDYNEQFF.

Sample share makes this clonotype medium-sized. The chain couples TRBV7-9 to TRBJ2-7; 14 nucleotides align to TRBD2. The CDR3 contains 19 residues. Germline V gene sequence: CDR1 SEHNR, CDR2 FQNEAQ (reference sequence). The junction had 17 bases not matched to a gene; V was cut back by 4 bases and J by 6 bases. CDR3 region: CASSSQAAGTSGRVGEQYF. The CDR3 DNA follows: TGTGCCAGCAGCTCTCAGGCAGCCGGGACTAGCGGGAGAGTTGGCGAGCAGTACTTC.

This clonotype occurred many times. The rearrangement uses TRBV5-4 and TRBJ2-5, with TRBD2 as a possible D gene (6 bases). Germline lookup yields CDR1 SGHNT and CDR2 YYREEE (reference sequence). V lost 3 bases and J lost 0, with 12 bases in between. The CDR3 is 15 amino acids. The CDR3 is CASSSGLADQETQYF. The CDR3 DNA reads as TGTGCCAGCAGCTCAGGGTTAGCGGACCAAGAGACCCAGTACTTC.

This clonotype was recorded many times. The gene calls are TRBV4-1 and TRBJ2-1, with D tentatively TRBD2 (5 bases). Germline CDR1 MGHRA, CDR2 YSYEKL. The V end lost 1 base, the J end lost 0 bases, and 16 bases lay between the germline ends. This CDR3 contains 18 residues. The CDR3 coding sequence is TGCGCCAGCAGCCAAGTAGGACTGGCCGCGAGCTCCTACAATGAGCAGTTCTTC. Its protein product is CASSQVGLAASSYNEQFF.

This chain connects TRBV2 to TRBJ1-5; D unclear. The germline gives CDR1 SNHLY, CDR2 FYNNEI. This CDR3 has 14 amino acids. V was clipped by 3 bases and J by 6 bases, with 12 bases between them. CDR3 residues: CASSDSRAGQPQHF. CDR3 nucleotides: TGTGCCAGCAGTGATTCGAGGGCAGGTCAGCCCCAGCATTTT.

This clonotype was seen repeatedly, ten times or more. The chain combines TRBV5-1 with TRBJ1-4, with a possible D match to TRBD1 (6 bases). V was shortened by 0 bases and J by 0 bases, with 18 bases between the two germline ends. The CDR3 sequence is 19 residues long. Germline V gene data show CDR1 as SGHRS and CDR2 as YFSETQ. CDR3 bases: TGCGCCAGCAGCTTGGCATCTACCGGACAGCCAGCAACTAATGAAAAACTGTTTTTT. It specifies CASSLASTGQPATNEKLFF.

This clonotype is medium-sized. This chain links TRBV11-2 with TRBJ2-2; 7 positions agree with TRBD2. Trimming at V came to 5 bases and at J to 6 bases, leaving 3 bases not matched to a gene. In germline, CDR1 is SGHAT, CDR2 FQNNGV. The length of the CDR3 is 13 residues. The CDR3 nucleotides read TGTGCCAGCAGCGGAGCGGGATCCGGGGAGCTGTTTTTT. Its translation: CASSGAGSGELFF.

The V gene is TRBV3-1, the J gene TRBJ2-2; D is ambiguous. The germline V and J ends were trimmed by 1 base and 8 bases, with 11 bases remaining between them. CDR3 length equals 14 residues. Germline V CDR1 and CDR2: LGHDT, YNNKEL (reference sequence). This CDR3 is CASSQVTVKGELFF. The CDR3 coding sequence is TGTGCCAGCAGCCAAGTAACTGTAAAAGGGGAGCTGTTTTTT.

This clonotype was found many times. The rearrangement links TRBV5-1 to TRBJ2-1; D gene uncertain. Germline values: CDR1 SGHRS, CDR2 YFSETQ. V lost 4 bases and J lost 4, with 3 bases in between. The CDR3 has 11 amino acids. As DNA, the CDR3 is TGCGCCAGCAGCATGTACAATGAGCAGTTCTTC. Residues: CASSMYNEQFF.

This clonotype has ten or more counts. This sequence joins TRBV6-5 and TRBJ2-7; TRBD1 is a possible D gene (5 bases). The germline V gene encodes CDR1 MNHEY and CDR2 SVGAGI. V shed 0 bases and J shed 7 bases, with 19 bases lying between them. This CDR3 comprises 16 residues. CDR3 nucleotide sequence: TGTGCCAGCAGTTACTCGAGTACGACAGTTGGTGAGGAGCAGTACTTC. Encoded protein: CASSYSSTTVGEEQYF.

This clonotype was picked up a small number of times. The V and J genes are TRBV27 and TRBJ2-5, with TRBD1 matching 7 bases. CDR1 is MNHEY and CDR2 is SMNVEV in the germline V gene (reference sequence). The CDR3 is 16 residues long. V lost 5 bases, J lost 2 bases, and 11 bases stayed unmatched. The chain's CDR3 is CASSPRQGPTQETQYF. CDR3 sequence (DNA): TGTGCCAGCAGTCCACGACAGGGCCCGACGCAAGAGACCCAGTACTTC.

This clonotype was recorded many times. The chain is built from TRBV10-3 and TRBJ2-1; TRBD2 aligns across 7 bases. V was pared by 0 bases and J by 8 bases, with 10 bases of the junction left unmatched. CDR1 and CDR2 from the germline V gene are ENHRY and SYGVKD. The CDR3 has 16 residues. The CDR3, as DNA: TGTGCCATCAGTGAGTCGTGGGAGGGCCGATTCGATGAGCAGTTCTTC. Residues: CAISESWEGRFDEQFF.

In its sample, this clonotype is medium-sized. This chain links TRBV11-3 with TRBJ2-1; perhaps TRBD1 as D (5 bases). Germline V gives CDR1 SGHNT, CDR2 YENEEA. The CDR3 totals 21 residues. V was pared by 5 bases and J by 5 bases, with 34 bases between. CDR3 sequence reads: CASSTIKGLERYRTYHNEQFF. CDR3 in DNA: TGTGCCAGCAGCACAATAAAGGGGCTCGAAAGGTACCGAACTTACCACAATGAGCAGTTCTTC.